Listed below are T cell receptor beta chains from one sample, sequenced in a study of T cell responses to AZD1222 COVID-19 vaccine. Sequencing used immunoSEQ multiplex PCR; TCRdb keeps in-frame clones, though not all of them. The sample yields approximately 180,000 clones, approximately 90% seen once. The material was peripheral blood, obtained 28 days after the second dose of the MenACWY control vaccine. The receptors shown here come from an adult who received the MenACWY meningococcal vaccine as a control. Each CDR3 is given with its conserved first and last residue. A D gene is named only where the DNA matches it firmly. Clone sizes are given selectively: once, few, many, or a class where the clone is expanded.

>TRBD1|TRBJ2-2|TRBV6-5|.
CASSLFGTASGELFF
TGTGCCAGCAGTTTATTCGGGACAGCCAGCGGGGAGCTGTTTTTT
>TRBD1|TRBJ2-7|TRBV5-8|.
CASRLQGSEQYF
TGTGCCAGCAGGCTACAGGGGAGCGAGCAGTACTTC
>.|TRBJ1-1|TRBV28|.
CASSSSPENTEAFF
.
>.|TRBJ2-3|TRBV10-1|.
CASSESTDTQYF
TGCGCCAGCAGTGAGTCTACAGATACGCAGTATTTT
>TRBD1|TRBJ1-2|TRBV4-2|once
CASSQGTGNRRGYTF
TGTGCCAGCAGCCAAGGGACAGGGAATCGGAGAGGCTACACCTTC
>.|TRBJ2-7|TRBV7-9|.
CASSLMTDSYEQYF
TGTGCCAGCAGCTTGATGACGGATTCCTACGAGCAGTACTTC
>TRBD1|TRBJ2-5|TRBV9|once
CASSGQGRPLIGRETQYF
TGTGCCAGCAGCGGACAGGGGAGGCCATTAATAGGGAGAGAGACCCAGTACTTC
>.|TRBJ2-3|TRBV7-9|.
CASSSGVAGATDTQYF
TGTGCCAGCAGCTCGGGGGTCGCGGGGGCCACAGATACGCAGTATTTT
>.|TRBJ1-1|TRBV6-5|.
CASSYSGTMMNTEAFF
TGTGCCAGCAGTTATTCAGGGACAATGATGAACACTGAAGCTTTCTTT
>.|TRBJ2-7|TRBV5-6|.
CASSPAGGRGYEQYF
TGTGCCAGCAGCCCCGCCGGGGGGCGAGGCTACGAGCAGTACTTC
>.|TRBJ2-3|TRBV27|.
CASSFRSVGPDTQYF
TGTGCCAGCAGTTTTCGGAGTGTGGGGCCAGATACGCAGTATTTT
>.|TRBJ1-1|TRBV5-4|.
CASSLDSLNTEAFF
TGTGCCAGCAGCTTGGATTCTCTGAACACTGAAGCTTTCTTT
>.|TRBJ1-2|TRBV30|.
CAWSVGGGYTF
TGTGCCTGGAGTGTAGGCGGGGGCTACACCTTC
>.|TRBJ2-7|TRBV25-1|.
CASSELKGAGEQYF
TGTGCCAGCAGTGAATTGAAGGGTGCGGGCGAGCAGTACTTC
>TRBD1|TRBJ2-7|TRBV6-2/TRBV6-3|.
CASSNRQGSHEQYF
TGTGCCAGCAGTAATAGACAGGGGTCCCACGAGCAGTACTTC
>TRBD1|TRBJ2-5|TRBV3-1/TRBV3-2|.
CASSQGYGDRAPQTQYF
TGTGCCAGCAGCCAAGGGTACGGGGACAGAGCCCCACAGACCCAGTACTTC
>TRBD1|TRBJ1-4|TRBV13|.
CASSLGPQGATNEKLFF
TGTGCCAGCAGCTTAGGCCCGCAGGGGGCAACTAATGAAAAACTGTTTTTT
>.|TRBJ2-5|TRBV7-2|once
CASSLGVGETQYF
TGTGCCAGCAGCTTAGGGGTCGGAGAGACCCAGTACTTC
>TRBD1|TRBJ2-2|TRBV28|.
CASSLGTGYTGELFF
TGTGCCAGCAGTTTGGGGACAGGGTACACCGGGGAGCTGTTTTTT
>.|TRBJ2-5|TRBV5-8|.
CASSFRGGETQYF
TGTGCCAGCAGCTTTCGAGGGGGAGAGACCCAGTACTTC
>.|TRBJ1-5|TRBV19|.
CASSRAIHQPQHF
TGTGCCAGTAGTCGCGCGATCCATCAGCCCCAGCATTTT
>.|TRBJ1-2|TRBV9|.
CASSVAATANYGYTF
TGTGCCAGCAGCGTAGCTGCGACAGCAAACTATGGCTACACCTTC
>TRBD1|TRBJ1-2|TRBV5-1|.
CASSTGTGFYGYTF
TGCGCCAGCAGCACCGGGACAGGCTTCTATGGCTACACCTTC
>.|TRBJ2-7|TRBV28|.
CASSYLSGGAMSYEQYF
TGTGCCAGCAGTTACCTCTCAGGGGGGGCAATGTCCTACGAGCAGTACTTC
>TRBD1|TRBJ2-7|TRBV7-2|.
CASSSTGGKSYEQYF
TGTGCCAGCAGCTCAACAGGGGGCAAGTCCTACGAGCAGTACTTC
>.|TRBJ1-3|TRBV5-1|once
CASSLEKGNTIYF
TGCGCCAGCAGCTTGGAAAAGGGAAACACCATATATTTT
>.|TRBJ1-5|TRBV18|.
CASSPPNQPQHF
TGTGCCAGCTCCCCTCCCAATCAGCCCCAGCATTTT
>.|TRBJ1-2|TRBV6-2/TRBV6-3|once
CASSLPQVAGYTF
TGTGCCAGCAGCCTCCCCCAAGTCGCCGGCTACACCTTC
>.|TRBJ1-3|TRBV11-2|few
CASSLTGNTIYF
TGTGCCAGCAGCTTAACTGGAAACACCATATATTTT
>TRBD1|TRBJ2-7|TRBV19|.
CASRPGTGAYEQYF
TGTGCCAGTAGACCCGGGACAGGAGCCTACGAGCAGTACTTC
>.|TRBJ2-2|TRBV28|.
CASSPRIDSNTGELFF
TGTGCCAGCAGTCCCCGTATAGACTCGAACACCGGGGAGCTGTTTTTT
>TRBD1|TRBJ2-3|TRBV19|.
CASRDRGIQLDTQYF
TGTGCCTCTAGGGACAGGGGGATTCAATTGGATACGCAGTATTTT
>.|TRBJ2-7|TRBV7-2|.
CASSPWPYEQYF
TGTGCCAGCAGCCCGTGGCCCTACGAGCAGTACTTC
>TRBD2|TRBJ2-7|TRBV2|.
CASSEAASGSAGEQYF
TGTGCCAGCAGTGAAGCAGCGAGCGGGAGCGCCGGCGAGCAGTACTTC
>.|TRBJ2-5|TRBV6-2/TRBV6-3|.
CASSYSIDFQETQYF
TGTGCCAGCAGTTACTCGATAGACTTCCAAGAGACCCAGTACTTC
>.|TRBJ1-2|TRBV4-3|.
CASSQDRQEILGYTF
TGCGCCAGCAGCCAAGATCGCCAGGAAATTCTCGGCTACACCTTC
>.|TRBJ2-6|TRBV7-3|.
CASSLSAQFGALAISGANVLTF
TGTGCCAGCAGCTTATCGGCACAATTTGGGGCCTTGGCAATCTCTGGGGCCAACGTCCTGACTTTC
>.|TRBJ1-5|TRBV19|.
CASSIRGTNQPQHF
TGTGCCAGTAGTATCAGAGGTACTAATCAGCCCCAGCATTTT
>TRBD1|TRBJ2-2|TRBV20-1|.
CSASQPGQGKGELFF
TGCAGTGCTAGTCAGCCGGGACAGGGCAAGGGGGAGCTGTTTTTT
>TRBD1|TRBJ1-4|TRBV3-1/TRBV3-2|.
CASSRGQGNEKLFF
TGTGCCAGCAGCCGGGGACAGGGGAATGAAAAACTGTTTTTT
>TRBD1|TRBJ2-7|TRBV6-6|.
CASTQQGPSYEQYF
TGTGCCAGCACCCAACAGGGGCCGAGCTACGAGCAGTACTTC